This T cell receptor (beta chain) was identified in a study of T cell responses to AZD1222 COVID-19 vaccine. Note on this clone: The target antigen is unknown.

V gave up 2 bases and J gave up 6 bases, with 8 bases separating them. Germline assignment: CDR1 LGHDT and CDR2 YNNKEL (reference sequence). The CDR3 length is 13 residues. Sequencing was performed with immunoSEQ multiplex PCR; in TCRdb, only in-frame clones are kept and a portion is missing. The sample has some 120,000 clones, 70% to 90% seen once. Findings and limits, study-wide: The peak T cell response came first, and repertoires were sampled only after it. Nearly half of spike-specific TCRs reportedly go after variant regions that carry no mutations. Females outnumbered males among donors, who were mostly white British; clonal diversity was possibly underestimated.

The source material was peripheral blood, sampled on day 0 of AZD1222 vaccination. The receptor was derived from an adult in good health. The J gene is TRBJ1-3, the V gene TRBV3-1 (or the pseudogene TRBV3-2), with D maybe TRBD1 (5 bases). The CDR3 DNA sequence: TGTGCCAGCAGCCAAAGACAGCTAAACACCATATATTTT. Its translation: CASSQRQLNTIYF.